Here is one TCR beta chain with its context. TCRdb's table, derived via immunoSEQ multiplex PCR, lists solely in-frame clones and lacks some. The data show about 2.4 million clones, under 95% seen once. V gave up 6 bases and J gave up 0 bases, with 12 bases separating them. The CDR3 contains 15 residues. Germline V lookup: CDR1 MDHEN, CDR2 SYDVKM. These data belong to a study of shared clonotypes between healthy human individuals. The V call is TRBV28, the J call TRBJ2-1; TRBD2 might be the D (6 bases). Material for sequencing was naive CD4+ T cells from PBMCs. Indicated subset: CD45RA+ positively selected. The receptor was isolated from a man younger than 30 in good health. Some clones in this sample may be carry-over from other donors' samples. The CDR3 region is CASRLGGSSYNEQFF. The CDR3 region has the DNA TGTGCCAGCAGACTAGGAGGGAGCTCCTACAATGAGCAGTTCTTC.